This T cell receptor (beta chain) originates from a study of T cell responses to AZD1222 COVID-19 vaccine. Study conclusions and caveats: Donors skewed white British and female; clonal diversity was possibly underestimated. None of the repertoires were sampled until the peak T cell response had passed. Spike as a whole was targeted by vaccine-associated CD4 TCRs, dominant at 160-218 and 743-854.

The data were produced by immunoSEQ multiplex PCR, yet TCRdb's version contains in-frame clones alone and is incomplete. This sample carries 150,000 to 200,000 clones, around nine tenths of them seen once, and the ten largest clones take around 6%. The CDR3 contains 15 residues. The germline V gene has CDR1 MNHNS and CDR2 SASEGT. V lost 1 base, J lost 6 bases, and 13 bases lay in between. On this clone: Antigen unknown.

Sequenced material: peripheral blood, taken on day 0 of AZD1222 vaccination. The rearrangement uses TRBV6-1 and TRBJ1-5; tentatively, D is TRBD1 (5 bases). The receptor was isolated from an adult in good health. CDR3 nucleotide sequence: TGTGCCAGCAGTGAAGAAGCGGGGGAGGCTCAGCCCCAGCATTTT. Its protein is CASSEEAGEAQPQHF.